This is a list of T cell receptor beta chains from one sample in a study of T cells in localized non-small cell lung cancer. Assay used: immunoSEQ multiplex PCR; TCRdb lists only in-frame clones, some missing. Of 4,500 to 5,500 clones in the sample, 90% to 95% were seen once. The specimen was peripheral blood, collected before any cancer treatment. The receptor set was obtained from a woman between 40 and 69 years old with stage I lung adenocarcinoma. Both conserved end residues are part of each CDR3.

v_call | cdr3_aa
TRBV6-5 | CATRTSGTGANEQFF
TRBV5-6 | CASSLVRGAEAFF
TRBV19 | CASSMKPRDSFYSNQPQHF
TRBV28 | CASSSGRGDEQFF
TRBV2 | CASRLGTLAAEQYF
TRBV7-3 | CASSFGPAFGEQYF
TRBV4-2 | CASSQEQQETQYF
TRBV27 | CATSPRDKNSYEQYF
TRBV10-2 | CASTYLGGYTF
TRBV27 | CASRLTGGSNYGYTF
TRBV5-1 | CASSSPVGENEQFF
TRBV5-1 | CATGTDYYEQYF
TRBV27 | CASSAGTGQYGYTF
TRBV4-2 | CASSQVGQVGTGELFF
TRBV30 | CAWSWLQTYEQYF
TRBV9 | CASSVQGEGRTSYTF
TRBV5-4 | CASSFGGAGEKLFF
TRBV11-3 | CASSLKGGLSGTFYEQYF
TRBV9 | CASSVEGEGETWTDTQYF
TRBV19 | CASSSRLAGGGEQFF
TRBV18 | CASSPVAGSTNYGYTF
TRBV25-1 | CASSTGQSTDTQYF
TRBV11-3 | CASSRGFAGELFF
TRBV10-3 | CAISESSGTGVEKLFF
TRBV5-1 | CASSSRGDLGTDTQYF
TRBV18 | CASSPRDRGYNEQFF
TRBV9 | CASSSLNRGNQPQHF
TRBV30 | CAWSVHADSYEQYF
TRBV6-1 | CASSEGRGSAQYF
TRBV28 | CASSKTGGIGGNTIYF
TRBV18 | CASSPRQAGTEAFF
TRBV15 | CATSRAVTGVGDEQYF
TRBV30 | CAFGGSYEQYF
TRBV28 | CASSSHGAGGDWKLFF
TRBV19 | CASSPGGRETQYF
TRBV7-6 | CASSSSGRVSEQYF
TRBV5-1 | CASSLVGSGDSGNTIYF
TRBV28 | CASSYGTNPEQYF
TRBV9 | CASSPWAGGNTGELFF
TRBV12-5 | CASATATSGSTDTQYF
TRBV7-8 | CASSLVLNVQREKYEQYF
TRBV10-1 | CAPKAQSPNPDIYEQYF
TRBV5-1 | CASTTAGAGAGEQYF
TRBV4-1 | CASSQESGLGRYGYTF
TRBV7-9 | CASSSTSGSSYNEQFF
TRBV19 | CASSIDKGWGREQYF
TRBV5-6 | CASSWSSYEQYF
TRBV27 | CASSLYSRGGGPSYEQYF
TRBV2 | CASNNERGQNHNEQFF
TRBV7-9 | CASSLARGVGIDTQYF
TRBV15 | CATSRGTANYGYTF
TRBV10-3 | CAISESGGYEQYF
TRBV25-1 | CASSESVGRAPGDTQYF
TRBV7-6 | CASSLNPGVNTEAFF
TRBV27 | CASSKQVIYEQYF
TRBV10-1 | CASSPQDGSLDTQYF
TRBV6-1 | CASSGLAASAEQYF
TRBV29-1 | CSVERGATDTQYF
TRBV5-1 | CASSSPGTSIYF
TRBV27 | CASSPLPGGKTYEQYF